This T cell receptor beta chain stems from a study of shared clonotypes between healthy human individuals. Germline V gives CDR1 SQVTM, CDR2 ANQGSEA. The V end was cut by 6 bases, the J end by 0 bases, with 12 bases between. The CDR3 length is 15 residues. The data were produced by immunoSEQ multiplex PCR, yet TCRdb's version contains in-frame clones alone and is incomplete. The table lists a few million clones, 85% to 95% of them singletons, with approximately 0.4% in the top ten. The rearrangement joins TRBV29-1 to TRBJ2-6; perhaps TRBD1 as D (5 bases). The sequence came from a man younger than 35 in good health. Some clones in this sample may be carry-over from other donors' samples. Input material: naive CD4+ T cells from PBMCs. The subset is: CD45RA+ positively selected. CDR3 loop: CSVGQLSSGANVLTF. DNA for the CDR3: TGCAGCGTGGGGCAGCTGAGCTCTGGGGCCAACGTCCTGACTTTC.